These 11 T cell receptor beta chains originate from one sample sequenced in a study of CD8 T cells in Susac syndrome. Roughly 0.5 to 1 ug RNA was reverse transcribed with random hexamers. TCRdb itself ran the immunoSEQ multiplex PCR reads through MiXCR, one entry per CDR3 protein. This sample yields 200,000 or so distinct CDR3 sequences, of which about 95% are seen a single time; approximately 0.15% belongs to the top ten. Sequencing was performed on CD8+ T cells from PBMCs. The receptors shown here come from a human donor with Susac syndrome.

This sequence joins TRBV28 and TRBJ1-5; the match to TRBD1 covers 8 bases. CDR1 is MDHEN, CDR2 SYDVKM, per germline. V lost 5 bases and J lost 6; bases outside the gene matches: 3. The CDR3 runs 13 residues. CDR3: CASSGQGRQPQHF. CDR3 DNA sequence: TGTGCCAGCAGTGGACAGGGACGTCAGCCCCAGCATTTT.

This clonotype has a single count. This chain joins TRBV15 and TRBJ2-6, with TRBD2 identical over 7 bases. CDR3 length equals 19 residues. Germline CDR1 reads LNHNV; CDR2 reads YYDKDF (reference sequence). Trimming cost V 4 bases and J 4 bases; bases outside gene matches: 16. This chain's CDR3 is CATSTTLLGGVRGANVLTF. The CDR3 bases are TGTGCCACCAGCACCACTCTCCTGGGGGGGGTGCGAGGGGCCAACGTCCTGACTTTC.

In nucleotides, the CDR3 is TGTGCCAGCAGTTTACCCGGGACAGGTTACGAGCAGTACTTC. Protein sequence: CASSLPGTGYEQYF. The chain has TRBV12-3 or TRBV12-4 and TRBJ2-7, with 8 bases lining up with TRBD1. This CDR3 has 14 residues. The J segment lost 4 bases and the V segment lost 2 bases, leaving 4 bases of the junction unmatched.

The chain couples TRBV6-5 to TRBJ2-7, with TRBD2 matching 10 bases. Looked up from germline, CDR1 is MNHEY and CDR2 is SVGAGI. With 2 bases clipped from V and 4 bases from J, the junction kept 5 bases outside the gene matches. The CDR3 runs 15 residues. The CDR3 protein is CASSYASGGVYEQYF. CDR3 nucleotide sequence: TGTGCCAGCAGTTACGCTAGCGGGGGAGTTTACGAGCAGTACTTC.

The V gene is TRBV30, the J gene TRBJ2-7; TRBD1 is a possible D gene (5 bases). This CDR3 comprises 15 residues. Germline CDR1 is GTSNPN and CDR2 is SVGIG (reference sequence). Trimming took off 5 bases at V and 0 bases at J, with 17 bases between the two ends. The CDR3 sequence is CAWDRLRQSSYEQYF. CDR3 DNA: TGTGCCTGGGACCGCCTGAGACAGAGCTCCTACGAGCAGTACTTC. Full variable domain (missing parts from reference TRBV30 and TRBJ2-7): SQTIHQWPATLVQPVGSPLSLECTVEGTSNPNLYWYRQAAGRGLQLLFYSVGIGQISSEVPQNLSASRPQDRQFILSSKKLLLSDSGFYLCAWDRLRQSSYEQYFGPGTRLTVT.

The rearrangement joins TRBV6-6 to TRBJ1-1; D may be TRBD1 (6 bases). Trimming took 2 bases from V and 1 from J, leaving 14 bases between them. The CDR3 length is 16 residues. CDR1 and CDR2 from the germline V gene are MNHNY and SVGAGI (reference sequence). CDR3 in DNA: TGTGCCAGCAGTTACGGGGCAGGGGATGGGAACACTGAAGCTTTCTTT. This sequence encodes CASSYGAGDGNTEAFF.

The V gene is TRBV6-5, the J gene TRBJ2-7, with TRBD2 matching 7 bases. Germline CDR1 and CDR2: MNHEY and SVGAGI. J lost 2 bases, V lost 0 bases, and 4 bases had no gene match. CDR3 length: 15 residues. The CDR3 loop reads CASSYSAGAPYEQYF. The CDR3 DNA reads TGTGCCAGCAGTTACTCGGCGGGAGCTCCCTACGAGCAGTACTTC.

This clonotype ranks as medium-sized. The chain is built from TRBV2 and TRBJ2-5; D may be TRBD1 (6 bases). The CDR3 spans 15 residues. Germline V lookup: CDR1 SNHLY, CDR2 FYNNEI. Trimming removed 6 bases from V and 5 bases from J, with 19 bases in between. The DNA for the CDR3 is TGTGCCAGCAGACCGACAGGATCCCCGTACGAGACCCAGTACTTC. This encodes CASRPTGSPYETQYF.

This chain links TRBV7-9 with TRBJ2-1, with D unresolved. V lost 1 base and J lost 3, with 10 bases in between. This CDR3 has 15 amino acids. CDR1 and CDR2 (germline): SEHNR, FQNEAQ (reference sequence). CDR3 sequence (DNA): TGTGCCAGCAGCTTAGAATACCCCCTCTACAATGAGCAGTTCTTC. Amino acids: CASSLEYPLYNEQFF.

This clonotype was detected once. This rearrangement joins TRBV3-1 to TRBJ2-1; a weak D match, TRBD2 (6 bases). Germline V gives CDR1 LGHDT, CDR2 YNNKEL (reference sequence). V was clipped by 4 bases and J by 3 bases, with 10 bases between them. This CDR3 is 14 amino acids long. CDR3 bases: TGTGCCAGCAGCCGGACGGAGGGCTACAATGAGCAGTTCTTC. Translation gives CASSRTEGYNEQFF.

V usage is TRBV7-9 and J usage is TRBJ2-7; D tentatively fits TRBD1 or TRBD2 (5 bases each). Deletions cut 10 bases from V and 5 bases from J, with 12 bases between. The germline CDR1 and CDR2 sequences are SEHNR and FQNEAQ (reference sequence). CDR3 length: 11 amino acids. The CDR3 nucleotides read TGTGCCACAAACTTGGGGGACGAGCAGTACTTC. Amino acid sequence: CATNLGDEQYF.